This paragraph reports one T cell receptor (beta chain). Its antigen has not been determined. The input lacks base qualities; no much larger clone sits a single base away. TCRbeta CDR3 regions were amplified from genomic DNA by means of the immunoSEQ Assay, a bias-controlled multiplex PCR. The study's processing was this. The number of nucleated cells in each sample was estimated from the amplification of reference gene primers within the assay. To quantify the absolute abundance of each unique TCRbeta CDR3 rearrangement, sequence reads were collapsed and filtered. For each sample, productive Simpson clonality was calculated as the square root of Simpson's diversity index over productive rearrangements. The clones in this table, taken by TCRdb from immuneACCESS, are in-frame only. Not every clone is retained; where verified, under half of the shortfall comes from an unresolved V gene, and the cause of the rest is unknown. Clone size and V and J calls were adopted from that table, with D and trimming inferred from the DNA. For this sample there are approximately 440,000 clones; about nine tenths appear just once. The top ten hold 0.7% of the sample.

The entry originates in a study of blood T cell repertoires in COVID-19 (dated by TCRdb to the early 2020s). Notes on the research overall: The collaborator samples originated in the United States, Italy and Spain and spanned the acute and convalescent phases of COVID-19. The material from the prospective study consisted of cDNA or gDNA derived from T cells, B-cell-depleted T cells, or PBMCs. Deeply sampled blood TCRbeta repertoires from subjects exposed to, actively infected with, or recovered from COVID-19 were included in the dataset. The repertoires were made available in a free public database intended to serve as a resource for research on the immune response to SARS-CoV-2. Samples came from the ongoing ImmuneRACE study (first 160 participants) plus 1,254 subjects from 6 global collaborators. Sample metadata almost always included a de-identified subject ID, COVID-19 status, age in years and sex. Where HLA class I and class II types were available, the types were taken from metadata supplied by the sample provider, not from assay-based typing. Findings and caveats that apply to the study as a whole: How much clinical and demographic metadata was included differed by source and by participant, and the metadata was provided uncurated.

V sheds 0 bases and J sheds 7 bases, leaving 7 bases between their ends. CDR1 and CDR2 are drawn from the germline V gene (reference sequence): SGHNT, YYREEE. The CDR3 numbers 12 residues from cysteine through phenylalanine. Kept here is only the CDR3 DNA, which spans 36 bases and is read in frame from base 1. In the prospective study, participants were roughly 18 to 100 years old, resided in approximately 25 geographic areas of the United States, and were enrolled through a virtual design. Cohort assignment in the prospective study relied on participant-reported clinical history from a screening survey and a study questionnaire. Recovered participants in ImmuneRACE Cohort 3 were defined as having two consecutive negative NP/OP PCR tests, clearance from a healthcare professional, or resolution of symptoms. Mobile phlebotomists in the prospective study collected whole blood, serum and a nasopharyngeal or oropharyngeal swab from every participant. Participants in the prospective study had the option to provide additional blood draws and questionnaires over a roughly 2-month period. Before DNA extraction, prospective study blood samples were shipped either frozen or at room temperature.

Recombination linked TRBV5-4 to TRBJ1-2; the D gene cannot be resolved reliably. The origin of this receptor is a woman under 30 who had recovered from COVID-19. Sequenced material: PBMCs or T cells enriched from blood (not recorded which). This receptor carries the CDR3 CASSLGTSGYTF. DNA sequence: TGTGCCAGCAGCTTGGGAACATCTGGCTACACCTTC.